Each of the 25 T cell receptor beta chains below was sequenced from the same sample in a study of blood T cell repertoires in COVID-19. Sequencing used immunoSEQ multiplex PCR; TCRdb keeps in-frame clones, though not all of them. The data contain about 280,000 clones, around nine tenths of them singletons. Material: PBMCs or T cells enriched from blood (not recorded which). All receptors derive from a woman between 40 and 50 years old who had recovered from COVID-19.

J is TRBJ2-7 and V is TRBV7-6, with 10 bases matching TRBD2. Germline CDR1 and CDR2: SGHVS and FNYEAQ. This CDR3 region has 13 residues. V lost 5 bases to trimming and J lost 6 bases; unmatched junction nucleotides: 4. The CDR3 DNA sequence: TGTGCCAGCAGCCCCGGACTAGCGGCCGAGCAGTACTTC. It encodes CASSPGLAAEQYF. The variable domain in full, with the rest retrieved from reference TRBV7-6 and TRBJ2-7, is GAGVSQSPRYKVTKRGQDVALRCDPISGHVSLYWYRQALGQGPEFLTYFNYEAQQDKSGLPNDRFSAERPEGSISTLTIQRTEQRDSAMYRCASSPGLAAEQYFGPGTRLTVT.

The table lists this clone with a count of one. This CDR3 reads CASSFDRENEQYF. The DNA for the CDR3 is TGTGCCAGCAGTTTTGACAGGGAGAACGAGCAGTACTTC. V gene TRBV2 combines with J gene TRBJ2-7, with TRBD1 matching over 7 bases. Trimming cost V 5 bases and J 5 bases; bases outside gene matches: 6. The CDR3 runs to 13 residues. The germline V gene encodes CDR1 SNHLY and CDR2 FYNNEI.

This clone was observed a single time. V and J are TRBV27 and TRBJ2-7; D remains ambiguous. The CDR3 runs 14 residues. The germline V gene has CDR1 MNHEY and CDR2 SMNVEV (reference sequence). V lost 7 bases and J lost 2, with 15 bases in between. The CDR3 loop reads CASKLDPITYEQYF. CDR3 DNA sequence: TGTGCCAGCAAACTCGATCCGATCACCTACGAGCAGTACTTC.

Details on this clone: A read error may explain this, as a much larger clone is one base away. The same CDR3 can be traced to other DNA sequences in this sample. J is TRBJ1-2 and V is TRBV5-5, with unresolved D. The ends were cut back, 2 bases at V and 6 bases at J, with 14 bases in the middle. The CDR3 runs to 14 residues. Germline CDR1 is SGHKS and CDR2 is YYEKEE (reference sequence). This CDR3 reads CASSFLGAQDGYTF. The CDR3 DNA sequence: TGTGCCAGCAGCTTTCTGGGAGCGCAGGATGGCTACACCTTC.

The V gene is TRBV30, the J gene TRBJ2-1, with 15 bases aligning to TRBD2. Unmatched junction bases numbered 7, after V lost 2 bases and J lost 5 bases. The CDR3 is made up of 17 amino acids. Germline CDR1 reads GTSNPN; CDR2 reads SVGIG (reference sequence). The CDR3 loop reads CAWSPGTSGRLDNEQFF. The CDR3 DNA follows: TGTGCCTGGAGTCCCGGGACTAGCGGGAGGTTGGACAATGAGCAGTTCTTC.

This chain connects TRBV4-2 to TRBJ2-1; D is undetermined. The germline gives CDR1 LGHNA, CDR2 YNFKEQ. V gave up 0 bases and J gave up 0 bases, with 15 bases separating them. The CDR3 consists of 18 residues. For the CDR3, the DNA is TGTGCCAGCAGCCAAGATACAAGCGCTGGAAGCTCCTACAATGAGCAGTTCTTC. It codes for CASSQDTSAGSSYNEQFF.

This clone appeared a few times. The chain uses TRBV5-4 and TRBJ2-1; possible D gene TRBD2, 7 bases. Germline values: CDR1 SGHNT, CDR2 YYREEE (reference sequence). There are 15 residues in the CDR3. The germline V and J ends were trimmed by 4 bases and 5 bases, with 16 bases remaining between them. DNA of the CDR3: TGTGCCAGCAGCCACCAGCGGGACACTAACAATGAGCAGTTCTTC. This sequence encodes CASSHQRDTNNEQFF.

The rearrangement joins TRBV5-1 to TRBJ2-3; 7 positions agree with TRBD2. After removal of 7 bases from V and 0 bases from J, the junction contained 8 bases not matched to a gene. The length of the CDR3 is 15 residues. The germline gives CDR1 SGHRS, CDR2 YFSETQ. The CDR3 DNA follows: TGCGCCAGCTCCGGGGAGGGTTTCAGCACAGATACGCAGTATTTT. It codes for CASSGEGFSTDTQYF.

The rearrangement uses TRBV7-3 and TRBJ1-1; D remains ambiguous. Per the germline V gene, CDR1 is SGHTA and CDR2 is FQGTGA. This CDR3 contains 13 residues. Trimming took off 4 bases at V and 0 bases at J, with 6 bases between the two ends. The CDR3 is CASSSQMNTEAFF. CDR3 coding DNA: TGTGCCAGCAGCTCCCAGATGAACACTGAAGCTTTCTTT.

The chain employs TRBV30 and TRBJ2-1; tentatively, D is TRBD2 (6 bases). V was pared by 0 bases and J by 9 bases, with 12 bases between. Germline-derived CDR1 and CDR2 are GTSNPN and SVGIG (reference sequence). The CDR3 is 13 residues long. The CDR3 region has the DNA TGTGCCTGGAGTGTAAATCGGGGACTTGAGCAGTTCTTC. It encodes CAWSVNRGLEQFF.

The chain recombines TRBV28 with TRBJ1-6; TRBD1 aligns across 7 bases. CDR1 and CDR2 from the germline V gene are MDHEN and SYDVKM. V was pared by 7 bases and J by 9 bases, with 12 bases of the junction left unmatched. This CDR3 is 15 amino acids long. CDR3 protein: CASTLATGLGSPLHF. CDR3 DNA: TGTGCCAGCACCCTCGCGACAGGGTTGGGTTCACCCCTCCACTTT.

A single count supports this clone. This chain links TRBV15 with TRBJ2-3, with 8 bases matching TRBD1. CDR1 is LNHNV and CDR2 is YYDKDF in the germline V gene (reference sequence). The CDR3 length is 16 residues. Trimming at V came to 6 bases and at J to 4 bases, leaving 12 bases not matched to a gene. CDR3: CATRGIRQGMADTQYF. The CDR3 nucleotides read TGTGCCACCAGAGGGATAAGACAGGGGATGGCAGATACGCAGTATTTT.

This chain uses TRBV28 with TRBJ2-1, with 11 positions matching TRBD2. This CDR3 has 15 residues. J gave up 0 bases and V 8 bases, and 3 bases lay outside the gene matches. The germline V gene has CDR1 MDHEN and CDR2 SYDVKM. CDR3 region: CASGTSGSSYNEQFF. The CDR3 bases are TGTGCCAGCGGTACTAGCGGGAGCTCCTACAATGAGCAGTTCTTC.

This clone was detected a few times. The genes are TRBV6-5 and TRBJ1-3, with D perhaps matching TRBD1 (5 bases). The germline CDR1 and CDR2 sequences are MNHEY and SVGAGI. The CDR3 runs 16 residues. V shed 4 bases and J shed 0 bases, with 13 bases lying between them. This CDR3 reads CASSSQGGISGNTIYF. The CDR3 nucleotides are TGTGCCAGCAGTTCCCAGGGCGGTATCTCTGGAAACACCATATATTTT.

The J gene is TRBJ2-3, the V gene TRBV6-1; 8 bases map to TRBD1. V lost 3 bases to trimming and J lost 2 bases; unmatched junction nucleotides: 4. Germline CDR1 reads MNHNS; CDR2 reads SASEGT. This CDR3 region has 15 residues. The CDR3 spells CASSDRGQVTDTQYF. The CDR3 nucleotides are TGTGCCAGCAGTGACAGGGGGCAGGTCACAGATACGCAGTATTTT.

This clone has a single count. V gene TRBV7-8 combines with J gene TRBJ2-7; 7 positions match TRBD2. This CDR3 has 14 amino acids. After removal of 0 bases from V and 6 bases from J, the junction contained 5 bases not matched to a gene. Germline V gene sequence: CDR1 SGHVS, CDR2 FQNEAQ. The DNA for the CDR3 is TGTGCCAGCAGCTTAGCGGGAGGGCCCCGCGAGCAGTACTTC. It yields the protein CASSLAGGPREQYF.

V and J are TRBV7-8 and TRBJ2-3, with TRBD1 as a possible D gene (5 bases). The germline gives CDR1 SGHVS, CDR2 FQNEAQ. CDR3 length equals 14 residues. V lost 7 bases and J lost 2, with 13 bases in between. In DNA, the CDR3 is TGTGCCAGCACCCTGACAGAGCTCACAGATACGCAGTATTTT. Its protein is CASTLTELTDTQYF.

The CDR3 region has the DNA TGTGCCAGCGCACCACAGGGATTCCGGGAGCTGTTTTTT. It translates to CASAPQGFRELFF. The rearrangement links TRBV6-5 to TRBJ2-2; D perhaps matches TRBD1 (6 bases). The CDR3 loop spans 13 amino acids. The ends were cut back, 8 bases at V and 9 bases at J, with 16 bases in the middle. The germline gives CDR1 MNHEY, CDR2 SVGAGI.

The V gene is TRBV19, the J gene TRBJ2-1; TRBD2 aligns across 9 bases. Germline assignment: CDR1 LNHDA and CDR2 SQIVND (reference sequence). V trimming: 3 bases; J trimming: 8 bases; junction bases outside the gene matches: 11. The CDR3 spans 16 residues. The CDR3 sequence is CASSIKLLAGKDEQFF. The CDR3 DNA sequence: TGTGCCAGTAGTATCAAATTGCTAGCGGGAAAGGATGAGCAGTTCTTC.

CDR3 amino acids: CASKGVGTEAFF. CDR3 nucleotides: TGTGCCAGCAAAGGGGTCGGCACTGAAGCTTTCTTT. The chain employs TRBV6-5 and TRBJ1-1, with D possibly matching TRBD1 (5 bases). The CDR3 loop spans 12 amino acids. The ends were cut back, 7 bases at V and 4 bases at J, with 10 bases in the middle. Germline V gene lookup returns CDR1 MNHEY and CDR2 SVGAGI.

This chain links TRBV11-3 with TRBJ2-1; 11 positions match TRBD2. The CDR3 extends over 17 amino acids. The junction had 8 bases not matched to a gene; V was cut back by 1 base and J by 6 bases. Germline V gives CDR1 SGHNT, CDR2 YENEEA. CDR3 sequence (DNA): TGTGCCAGCAGCTTAGCCGCCGGGACTAGCGGATTCAATGAGCAGTTCTTC. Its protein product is CASSLAAGTSGFNEQFF.

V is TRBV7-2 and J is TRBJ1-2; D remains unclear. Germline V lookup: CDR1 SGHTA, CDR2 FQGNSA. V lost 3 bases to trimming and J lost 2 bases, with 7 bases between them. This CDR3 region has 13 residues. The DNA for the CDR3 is TGTGCCAGCAGCTTCGGTCGGAACTATGGCTACACCTTC. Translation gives CASSFGRNYGYTF.

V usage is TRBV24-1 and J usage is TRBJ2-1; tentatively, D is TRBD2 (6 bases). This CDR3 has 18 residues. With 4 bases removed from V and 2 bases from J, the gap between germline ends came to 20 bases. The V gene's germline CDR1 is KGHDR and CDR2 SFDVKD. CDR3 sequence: CATSDRSPGLSTYNEQFF. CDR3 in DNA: TGTGCCACCAGTGACCGTTCGCCGGGACTCTCTACCTACAATGAGCAGTTCTTC.

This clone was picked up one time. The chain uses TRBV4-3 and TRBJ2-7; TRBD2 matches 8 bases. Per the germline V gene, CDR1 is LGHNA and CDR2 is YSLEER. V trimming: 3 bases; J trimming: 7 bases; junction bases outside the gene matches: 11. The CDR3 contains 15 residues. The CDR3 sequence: CASSHLLAGRAEQYF. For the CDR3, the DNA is TGCGCCAGCAGCCACCTCTTAGCGGGGCGGGCGGAGCAGTACTTC.

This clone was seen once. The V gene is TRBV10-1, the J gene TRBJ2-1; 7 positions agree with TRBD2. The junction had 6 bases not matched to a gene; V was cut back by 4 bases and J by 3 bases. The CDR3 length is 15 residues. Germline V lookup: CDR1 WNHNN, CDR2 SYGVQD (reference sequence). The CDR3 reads CASSADSGLYNEQFF. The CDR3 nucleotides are TGCGCCAGCAGTGCTGATAGCGGGCTCTACAATGAGCAGTTCTTC.